This T cell receptor (beta chain) was identified during a study of blood T cells in healthy people across ages. General study results and limits: While age rose, TCR beta diversity per million T cells dropped in a roughly linear way. Higher diversity and more naive CD4+ cells were features of long-lived donors, compared to aged donors.

Using a J-beta primer mix together with a sample-barcoded 5' primer, a second PCR was run for about 6 to 12 cycles. A single record per CDR3 protein comes from TCRdb applying MiXCR to the 5' RACE reads. The sample lists 650,000 to 900,000 distinct CDR3 sequences; approximately 67% were seen once. Donors ranged from about 6 to 90 years old and were healthy Caucasians in Russia. CDR1 SQVTM and CDR2 ANQGSEA come from the germline V gene. This CDR3 spans 14 amino acids. V was shortened by 4 bases and J by 5 bases, with 15 bases between the two germline ends. Points on this clonotype: What it binds is unknown.

The chain couples TRBV29-1 to TRBJ2-1; D tentatively reads TRBD1 or TRBD2 (6 bases each). The clonotype comes from a man aged 25 to 45 in good health. Input material: blood. The chain's CDR3 is CSVVVRGGHNEQFF. In nucleotides, the CDR3 is TGCAGCGTTGTGGTCAGGGGAGGCCACAATGAGCAGTTCTTC.